These 8 T cell receptor beta chains originate from one sample sequenced in a study of beta chain features in type 1 diabetes. General study findings and limits: Moderate but significant shortening of TCRB CDR3s was recorded in all four CD4+ subsets from Type 1 diabetes patients.

Their target antigens are unknown. Reverse transcription of all isolated RNA meant that expressed TCRB transcripts were sequenced. Sequencing used immunoSEQ multiplex PCR; TCRdb keeps in-frame clones, though not all of them. Among 150,000 to 200,000 clones listed, more than 60% were seen once. Input material: naive CD4+ T cells from blood. Source of these receptors: a man aged 30-40 years with type 1 diabetes.

This clone was observed a few times. CDR3 region: CSVEDRGRPETQYF. The CDR3 DNA follows: TGCAGCGTTGAAGACAGAGGACGGCCGGAGACCCAGTACTTC. The J gene is TRBJ2-5, the V gene TRBV29-1, with no clear D. Trimming cost V 0 bases and J 5 bases, with 13 bases left between them. The CDR3 contains 14 residues. CDR1 and CDR2 from the germline V gene are SQVTM and ANQGSEA.

This sequence joins TRBV25-1 and TRBJ2-7; D is perhaps TRBD2 (5 bases). From germline, CDR1 is MGHDK and CDR2 SYGVNS. The CDR3 sequence is 15 residues long. V was shortened by 3 bases and J by 5 bases, with 17 bases between the two germline ends. The CDR3 loop reads CASSDSRGGTDEQYF. DNA for the CDR3: TGTGCCAGCAGTGATTCACGCGGAGGCACCGACGAGCAGTACTTC.

The chain is built from TRBV18 and TRBJ2-7, with unresolved D. The ends were cut back, 2 bases at V and 0 bases at J, with 5 bases in the middle. The CDR3 covers 13 residues. Per germline, CDR1 KGHSH and CDR2 LQKENI. CDR3 nucleotide sequence: TGTGCCAGCTCACCAGGAACCTCCTACGAGCAGTACTTC. Translation: CASSPGTSYEQYF.

The rearrangement joins TRBV10-3 to TRBJ2-1; 10 positions agree with TRBD2. The J segment lost 1 base and the V segment lost 6 bases, leaving 6 bases of the junction unmatched. Germline V gene sequence: CDR1 ENHRY, CDR2 SYGVKD. The CDR3 spans 16 residues. As DNA, the CDR3 is TGTGCCATCAGGGACCAACTAGCGGGATCCTACAATGAGCAGTTCTTC. Protein: CAIRDQLAGSYNEQFF.

CDR3 in amino acids: CSVKDNRDYGYTF. CDR3 sequence (DNA): TGCAGCGTTAAGGACAACCGAGACTATGGCTACACCTTC. The chain has TRBV29-1 and TRBJ1-2; weak D call: TRBD1 (5 bases). The CDR3 totals 13 residues. Trimming shortened V by 5 bases and J by 3 bases, and 13 bases separated the two germline ends. Germline CDR1 SQVTM, CDR2 ANQGSEA.

V usage is TRBV28 and J usage is TRBJ1-2; perhaps TRBD1 as D (5 bases). This CDR3 has 12 amino acids. Between the trimmed V and J ends, which lost 7 bases and 2 bases, there was a span of 8 bases. Germline assignment: CDR1 MDHEN and CDR2 SYDVKM. The CDR3 region is CASTWDNYGYTF. The CDR3 bases are TGTGCCAGCACGTGGGACAACTATGGCTACACCTTC.

The chain recombines TRBV30 with TRBJ2-1; 7 bases fit TRBD2. The germline gives CDR1 GTSNPN, CDR2 SVGIG (reference sequence). After removal of 3 bases from V and 8 bases from J, the junction contained 7 bases not matched to a gene. The CDR3 sequence is 13 residues long. The chain's CDR3 is CAWSPGLVDEQFF. In DNA form, the CDR3 reads TGTGCCTGGAGCCCCGGACTAGTCGATGAGCAGTTCTTC.

V is TRBV29-1 and J is TRBJ2-1, with TRBD1 identical over 9 bases. The V segment lost 7 bases and the J segment 1 base; nucleotides outside the gene matches: 8. CDR1 and CDR2 from the germline V gene are SQVTM and ANQGSEA. The CDR3 spans 15 residues. The DNA for the CDR3 is TGCAGCGCACGAATGACAGGGGGTTCCTACAATGAGCAGTTCTTC. Protein: CSARMTGGSYNEQFF.